Following are 25 T cell receptor beta chains from one sample sequenced in a study of response to subunit inactivated influenza vaccine. TCRdb independently ran MiXCR on the RT-PCR reads; one entry per CDR3 protein. Here the sample spans 600,000 to 850,000 distinct CDR3 sequences, around 13% being singletons. This specimen was PBMCs from blood, taken approximately 15 days before vaccination. These receptors all stem from a man aged 45-65 years who received an inactivated influenza vaccine.

This clonotype was seen more than once but under ten times. The chain carries TRBV6-1 and TRBJ1-2; D is unclear. V was shortened by 6 bases and J by 0 bases, with 11 bases between the two germline ends. The CDR3 is made up of 14 amino acids. CDR1 MNHNS and CDR2 SASEGT come from the germline V gene. In nucleotides, the CDR3 is TGTGCCAGCAGCACAGCGTTCTCTAACTATGGCTACACCTTC. Translation: CASSTAFSNYGYTF.

V usage is TRBV27 and J usage is TRBJ2-1; 7 nucleotides align to TRBD1. After removal of 6 bases from V and 8 bases from J, the junction contained 4 bases not matched to a gene. The CDR3 contains 12 residues. Germline-derived CDR1 and CDR2 are MNHEY and SMNVEV (reference sequence). Here the CDR3 DNA reads TGTGCCAGCAGCCCGACAGGGCATGAGCAGTTCTTC. Translation gives CASSPTGHEQFF.

This clonotype was counted between two and nine times. The J gene is TRBJ2-2, the V gene TRBV9; D tentatively fits TRBD1 or TRBD2 (6 bases each). This CDR3 has 16 residues. The ends were cut back, 0 bases at V and 3 bases at J, with 12 bases in the middle. CDR1 and CDR2 (germline): SGDLS, YYNGEE. CDR3 residues: CASSVEGGIDTGELFF. The DNA for the CDR3 is TGTGCCAGCAGCGTAGAAGGGGGGATTGACACCGGGGAGCTGTTTTTT.

This chain uses TRBV15 with TRBJ1-5; D perhaps matches TRBD1 (5 bases). V dropped 0 bases and J dropped 7 bases, with 13 bases sitting between them. Germline V gives CDR1 LNHNV, CDR2 YYDKDF (reference sequence). This CDR3 spans 15 amino acids. CDR3 nucleotide sequence: TGTGCCACCAGCAGAGATTCCTACGGGGGGCAGCCCCAGCATTTT. This encodes CATSRDSYGGQPQHF. Using reference TRBV15 and TRBJ1-5 for the parts outside the CDR3, the full variable domain is DAMVIQNPRYQVTQFGKPVTLSCSQTLNHNVMYWYQQKSSQAPKLLFHYYDKDFNNEADTPDNFQSRRPNTSFCFLDIRSPGLGDTAMYLCATSRDSYGGQPQHFGDGTRLSIL.

This clonotype was found many times. The V gene is TRBV20-1, the J gene TRBJ2-1; 7 nucleotides match TRBD2. This CDR3 is built from 17 residues. Germline V gives CDR1 DFQATT, CDR2 SNEGSKA (reference sequence). Germline trimming cut 5 bases from V and 7 bases from J; bases unmatched to any gene: 20. The CDR3 DNA reads as TGCAGTGCTCCGCCGGAGCCGACTAGCTGGGTGGGTAATGAGCAGTTCTTC. Encoded protein: CSAPPEPTSWVGNEQFF.

This clonotype was picked up a small number of times. V usage is TRBV28 and J usage is TRBJ2-1; D ambiguous. Germline CDR1 reads MDHEN; CDR2 reads SYDVKM. CDR3 length: 14 residues. The germline V and J ends were trimmed by 7 bases and 8 bases, with 18 bases remaining between them. CDR3 nucleotides: TGTGCCAGCACCCAGGAATCACGTCCCCATGAGCAGTTCTTC. It is translated as CASTQESRPHEQFF.

This clonotype was detected many times. The J gene is TRBJ2-1, the V gene TRBV7-2; maybe TRBD2 (5 bases). Germline-derived CDR1 and CDR2 are SGHTA and FQGNSA. The CDR3 totals 13 residues. V lost 5 bases, J lost 4 bases, and 9 bases lay in between. The CDR3 reads CASSPSLYNEQFF. The CDR3 DNA reads as TGTGCCAGCAGCCCTAGCCTGTACAATGAGCAGTTCTTC.

This sequence joins TRBV7-2 and TRBJ2-7; D unclear. The V and J ends lost 5 bases and 5 bases respectively, with 7 bases between them. From germline, CDR1 is SGHTA and CDR2 FQGNSA. The CDR3 spans 11 residues. CDR3 protein: CASSGEDEQYF. For the CDR3, the DNA is TGTGCCAGCAGCGGAGAAGACGAGCAGTACTTC.

This clonotype occurred a few times. This chain connects TRBV28 to TRBJ1-1, with a weak D call TRBD1 (6 bases). This CDR3 has 14 residues. Germline CDR1 and CDR2: MDHEN and SYDVKM. With 6 bases removed from V and 2 bases from J, the gap between germline ends came to 13 bases. Written as DNA, the CDR3 is TGTGCCAGCAGCCTGACAGGCGACAACACTGAAGCTTTCTTT. This codes for CASSLTGDNTEAFF. Variable domain in full (rest from reference TRBV28 and TRBJ1-1): DVKVTQSSRYLVKRTGEKVFLECVQDMDHENMFWYRQDPGLGLRLIYFSYDVKMKEKGDIPEGYSVSREKKERFSLILESASTNQTSMYLCASSLTGDNTEAFFGQGTRLTVV.

There are a few counts of this clonotype. This chain links TRBV11-2 with TRBJ2-1; 9 bases match TRBD1. This CDR3 region has 15 residues. Germline CDR1 SGHAT, CDR2 FQNNGV. After removal of 5 bases from V and 4 bases from J, the junction contained 6 bases not matched to a gene. The CDR3 DNA reads as TGTGCCAGCAGCGGTGACAGGGGGGCTTACAATGAGCAGTTCTTC. As protein: CASSGDRGAYNEQFF.

This clonotype was seen only a few times. The chain uses TRBV6-2 or TRBV6-3 and TRBJ2-3; TRBD1 might be the D (6 bases). The CDR3 covers 15 residues. V lost 4 bases to trimming and J lost 5 bases, with 16 bases between them. Germline-derived CDR1 and CDR2 are MNHEY and SVGEGT. This chain's CDR3 is CASSLGGAAGDTQYF. The CDR3 DNA is TGTGCCAGCAGTTTAGGGGGAGCCGCTGGAGATACGCAGTATTTT.

This clonotype has at least ten counts. This chain connects TRBV12-3 or TRBV12-4 to TRBJ2-1, with unresolved D. CDR3 size: 13 residues. V was pared by 4 bases and J by 3 bases, with 7 bases between. The CDR3 DNA is TGTGCCAGCAGTTACGGGTACTACAATGAGCAGTTCTTC. This encodes CASSYGYYNEQFF.

This chain uses TRBV6-2 or TRBV6-3 with TRBJ2-1; 7 bases align to TRBD2. V shed 0 bases and J 8 bases; nucleotides not matched to a gene: 22. Germline CDR1 and CDR2: MNHEY and SVGEGT. The CDR3 totals 20 residues. The CDR3 protein is CASSYSLAWLAELRWDEQFF. CDR3 sequence (DNA): TGTGCCAGCAGTTACTCTCTCGCTTGGCTAGCGGAATTAAGATGGGATGAGCAGTTCTTC.

In DNA form, the CDR3 reads TGCAGTGCTGAAACTAGTTTCCCCGGGGAGCTGTTTTTT. This codes for CSAETSFPGELFF. J is TRBJ2-2 and V is TRBV20-1, with D possibly matching TRBD2 (5 bases). The CDR3 contains 13 residues. Germline CDR1 DFQATT, CDR2 SNEGSKA (reference sequence). Trimming cost V 5 bases and J 6 bases, with 13 bases left between them.

The rearrangement links TRBV7-2 to TRBJ2-5; 10 bases fit TRBD1. J lost 5 bases, V lost 5 bases, and 8 bases had no gene match. Germline values: CDR1 SGHTA, CDR2 FQGNSA. This CDR3 region has 15 residues. CDR3 region: CASSVTGTGVETQYF. The CDR3 DNA reads as TGTGCCAGCAGCGTAACCGGGACAGGGGTTGAGACCCAGTACTTC.

Only a few counts were recorded for this clonotype. The V gene is TRBV27, the J gene TRBJ2-3, with 8 bases identical to TRBD2. This CDR3 spans 18 amino acids. CDR1 and CDR2 from the germline V gene are MNHEY and SMNVEV (reference sequence). Trimming took 0 bases from V and 3 from J; bases not matched to a gene: 11. The CDR3 protein is CASSLSPMEREFTDTQYF. The CDR3 DNA reads as TGTGCCAGCAGTTTATCCCCCATGGAGCGGGAGTTTACAGATACGCAGTATTTT.

The J gene is TRBJ2-7, the V gene TRBV9; 13 bases align to TRBD2. J was trimmed by 4 bases and V by 2 bases; bases with no gene match: 6. The CDR3 runs to 16 residues. From germline, CDR1 is SGDLS and CDR2 YYNGEE. The CDR3, as DNA: TGTGCCAGCAGCGTGGGACTAGCGGGGAGCCCTTACGAGCAGTACTTC. It is translated as CASSVGLAGSPYEQYF.

There are a few counts of this clonotype. The CDR3 loop is CASTTWTGRTGELFF. As DNA, the CDR3 is TGTGCCAGCACCACATGGACAGGGAGGACCGGGGAGCTGTTTTTT. This sequence joins TRBV6-1 and TRBJ2-2; 8 bases line up with TRBD1. CDR1 and CDR2 from the germline V gene are MNHNS and SASEGT. This CDR3 is built from 15 residues. J lost 5 bases, V lost 7 bases, and 9 bases had no gene match.

The chain uses TRBV5-4 and TRBJ2-3; 11 bases fit TRBD2. CDR3 length: 17 residues. The germline gives CDR1 SGHNT, CDR2 YYREEE (reference sequence). Trimming removed 4 bases from V and 2 bases from J; junction bases left unmatched: 9. The CDR3 protein is CASSPAPGLADTDTQYF. The CDR3 DNA follows: TGTGCCAGCAGCCCAGCCCCGGGACTAGCGGACACAGATACGCAGTATTTT.

This clonotype appeared a few times. The rearrangement uses TRBV28 and TRBJ2-1; D not resolved. With 6 bases removed from V and 5 bases from J, the gap between germline ends came to 5 bases. The germline CDR1 and CDR2 sequences are MDHEN and SYDVKM. The CDR3 is 11 amino acids. In DNA, the CDR3 is TGTGCCAGCAGGTTTAACAATGAGCAGTTCTTC. Its protein product is CASRFNNEQFF.

There are a few counts of this clonotype. The rearrangement uses TRBV20-1 and TRBJ2-1, with TRBD2 identical over 9 bases. V lost 6 bases, J lost 0 bases, and 9 bases stayed unmatched. Germline V gives CDR1 DFQATT, CDR2 SNEGSKA (reference sequence). The CDR3 spans 16 residues. The chain's CDR3 is CSAMSGRKSSYNEQFF. The CDR3 region has the DNA TGCAGTGCCATGAGCGGGAGGAAGAGCTCCTACAATGAGCAGTTCTTC.

The gene calls are TRBV7-2 and TRBJ1-2; 12 nucleotides align to TRBD1. V trimming: 5 bases; J trimming: 8 bases; junction bases outside the gene matches: 6. This CDR3 is 14 amino acids long. Germline CDR1 SGHTA, CDR2 FQGNSA. CDR3 region: CASSRGQGAWGYTF. In DNA, the CDR3 is TGTGCCAGCAGCCGGGGACAGGGGGCTTGGGGCTACACCTTC. Drawing the rest from reference TRBV7-2 and TRBJ1-2, the complete variable domain is GAGVSQSPSNKVTEKGKDVELRCDPISGHTALYWYRQSLGQGLEFLIYFQGNSAPDKSGLPSDRFSAERTGGSVSTLTIQRTQQEDSAVYLCASSRGQGAWGYTFGSGTRLTVV.

This clonotype was found a few times. V usage is TRBV9 and J usage is TRBJ2-3; D not resolved. V was shortened by 2 bases and J by 2 bases, with 12 bases between the two germline ends. The CDR3 is 15 residues long. Germline V lookup: CDR1 SGDLS, CDR2 YYNGEE. The CDR3 loop is CASSVEHLNTDTQYF. The DNA of the CDR3 is TGTGCCAGCAGCGTCGAGCACCTTAACACAGATACGCAGTATTTT. The whole variable domain, filled in from reference TRBV9 and TRBJ2-3, reads DSGVTQTPKHLITATGQRVTLRCSPRSGDLSVYWYQQSLDQGLQFLIQYYNGEERAKGNILERFSAQQFPDLHSELNLSSLELGDSALYFCASSVEHLNTDTQYFGPGTRLTVL.

The chain is built from TRBV5-1 and TRBJ2-5; D gene uncertain. The CDR3 consists of 15 residues. The V gene's germline CDR1 is SGHRS and CDR2 YFSETQ. V lost 0 bases, J lost 5 bases, and 14 bases lay in between. CDR3 region: CASSLEPYPYETQYF. Written as DNA, the CDR3 is TGCGCCAGCAGCTTGGAGCCTTATCCTTACGAGACCCAGTACTTC.

The rearrangement joins TRBV4-2 to TRBJ2-1; weak D call: TRBD2 (6 bases). V was trimmed by 4 bases and J by 4 bases, leaving 14 bases between them. Germline V gene lookup returns CDR1 LGHNA and CDR2 YNFKEQ. The CDR3 runs 15 residues. The CDR3 region is CASSPGLSGYNEQFF. Written as DNA, the CDR3 is TGTGCCAGCAGCCCCGGGCTTAGCGGATACAATGAGCAGTTCTTC.